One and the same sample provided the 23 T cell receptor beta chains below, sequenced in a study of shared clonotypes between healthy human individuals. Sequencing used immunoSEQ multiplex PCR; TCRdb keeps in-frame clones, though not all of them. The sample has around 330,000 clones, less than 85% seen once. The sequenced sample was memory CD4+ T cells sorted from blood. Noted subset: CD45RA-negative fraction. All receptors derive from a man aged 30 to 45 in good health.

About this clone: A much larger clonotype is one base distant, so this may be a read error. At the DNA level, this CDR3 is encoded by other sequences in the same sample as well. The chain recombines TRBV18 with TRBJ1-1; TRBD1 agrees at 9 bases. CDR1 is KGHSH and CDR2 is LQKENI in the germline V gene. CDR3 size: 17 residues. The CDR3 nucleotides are TGTGCCAGCTCACCAGTGGACAGGGGAACTACGAACACTGAAGCCTTCTTT. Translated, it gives CASSPVDRGTTNTEAFF.

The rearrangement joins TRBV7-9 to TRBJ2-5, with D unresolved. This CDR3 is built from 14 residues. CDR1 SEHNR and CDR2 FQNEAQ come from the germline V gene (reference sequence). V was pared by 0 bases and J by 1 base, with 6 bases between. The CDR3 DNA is TGTGCCAGCAGCTTAGCGTGGGGCCAAGAGACCCAGTACTTC. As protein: CASSLAWGQETQYF.

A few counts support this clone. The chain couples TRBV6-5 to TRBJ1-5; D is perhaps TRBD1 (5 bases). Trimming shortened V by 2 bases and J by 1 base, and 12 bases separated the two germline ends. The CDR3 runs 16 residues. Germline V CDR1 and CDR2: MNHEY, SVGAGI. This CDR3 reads CASSYGTRASNQPQHF. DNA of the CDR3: TGTGCCAGCAGTTACGGGACGCGCGCGAGCAATCAGCCCCAGCATTTT.

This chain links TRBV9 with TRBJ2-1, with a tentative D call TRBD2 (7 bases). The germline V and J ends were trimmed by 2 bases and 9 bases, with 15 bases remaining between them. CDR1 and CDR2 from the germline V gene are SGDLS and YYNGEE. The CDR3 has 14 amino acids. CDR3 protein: CASSVDGGRGEQFF. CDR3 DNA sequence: TGTGCCAGCAGCGTTGACGGGGGGCGCGGTGAGCAGTTCTTC. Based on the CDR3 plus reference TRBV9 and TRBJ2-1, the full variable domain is DSGVTQTPKHLITATGQRVTLRCSPRSGDLSVYWYQQSLDQGLQFLIQYYNGEERAKGNILERFSAQQFPDLHSELNLSSLELGDSALYFCASSVDGGRGEQFFGPGTRLTVL.

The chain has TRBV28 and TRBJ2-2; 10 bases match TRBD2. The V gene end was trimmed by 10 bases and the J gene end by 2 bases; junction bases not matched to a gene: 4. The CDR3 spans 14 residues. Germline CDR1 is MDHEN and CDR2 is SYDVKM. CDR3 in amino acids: CAITSGVNTGELFF. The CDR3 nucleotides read TGTGCCATCACTAGCGGGGTAAACACCGGGGAGCTGTTTTTT.

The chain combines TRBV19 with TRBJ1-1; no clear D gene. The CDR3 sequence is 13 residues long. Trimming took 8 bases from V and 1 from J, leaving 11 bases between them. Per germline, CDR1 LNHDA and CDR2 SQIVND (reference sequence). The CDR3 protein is CASSDGPNTEAFF. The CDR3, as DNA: TGTGCCAGTTCGGACGGACCGAACACTGAAGCTTTCTTT.

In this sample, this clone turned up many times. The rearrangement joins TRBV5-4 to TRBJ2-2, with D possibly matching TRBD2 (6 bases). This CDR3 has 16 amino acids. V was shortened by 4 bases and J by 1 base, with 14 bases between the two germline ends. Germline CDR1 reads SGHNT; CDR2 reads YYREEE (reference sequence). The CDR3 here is CASSHEASVNTGELFF. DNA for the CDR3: TGTGCCAGCAGCCATGAGGCTAGCGTGAACACCGGGGAGCTGTTTTTT.

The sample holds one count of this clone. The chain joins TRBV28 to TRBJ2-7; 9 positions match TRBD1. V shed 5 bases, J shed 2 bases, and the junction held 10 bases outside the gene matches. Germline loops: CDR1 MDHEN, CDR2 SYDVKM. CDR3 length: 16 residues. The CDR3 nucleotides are TGTGCCAGCAGTCCTGGACAGGGGTGGGTAACCTACGAGCAGTACTTC. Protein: CASSPGQGWVTYEQYF.

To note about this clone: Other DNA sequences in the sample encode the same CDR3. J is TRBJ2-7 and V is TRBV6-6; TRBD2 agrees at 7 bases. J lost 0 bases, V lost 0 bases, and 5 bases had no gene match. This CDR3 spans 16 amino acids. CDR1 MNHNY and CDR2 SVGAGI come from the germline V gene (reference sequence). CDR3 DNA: TGTGCCAGCAGTTACTCGGGGGGGGTGAGCTCCTACGAGCAGTACTTC. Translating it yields CASSYSGGVSSYEQYF.

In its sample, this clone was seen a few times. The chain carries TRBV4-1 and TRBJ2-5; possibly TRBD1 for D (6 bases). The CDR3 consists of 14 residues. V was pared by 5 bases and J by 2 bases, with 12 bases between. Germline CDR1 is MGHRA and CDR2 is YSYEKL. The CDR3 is CASSKQGPQETQYF. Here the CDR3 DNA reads TGCGCCAGCAGCAAACAGGGCCCACAAGAGACCCAGTACTTC.

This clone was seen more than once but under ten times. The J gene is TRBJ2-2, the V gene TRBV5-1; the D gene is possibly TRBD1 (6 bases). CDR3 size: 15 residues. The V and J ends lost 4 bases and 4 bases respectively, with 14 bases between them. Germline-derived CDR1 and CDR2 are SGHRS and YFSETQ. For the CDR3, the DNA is TGCGCCAGCAGCCCTCAGGACAGCACCACCGGGGAGCTGTTTTTT. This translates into CASSPQDSTTGELFF.

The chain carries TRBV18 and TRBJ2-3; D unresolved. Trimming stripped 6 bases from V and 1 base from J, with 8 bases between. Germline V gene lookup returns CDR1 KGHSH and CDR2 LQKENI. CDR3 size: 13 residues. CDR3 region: CASSLIGTDTQYF. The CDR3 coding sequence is TGTGCCAGCTCCCTTATAGGCACAGATACGCAGTATTTT.

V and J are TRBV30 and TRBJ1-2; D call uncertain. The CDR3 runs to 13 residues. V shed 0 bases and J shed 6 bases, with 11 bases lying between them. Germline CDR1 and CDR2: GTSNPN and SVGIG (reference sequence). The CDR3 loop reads CAWSVTGYDGYTF. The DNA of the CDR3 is TGTGCCTGGAGTGTGACGGGGTACGATGGCTACACCTTC. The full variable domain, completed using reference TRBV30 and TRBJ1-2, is SQTIHQWPATLVQPVGSPLSLECTVEGTSNPNLYWYRQAAGRGLQLLFYSVGIGQISSEVPQNLSASRPQDRQFILSSKKLLLSDSGFYLCAWSVTGYDGYTFGSGTRLTVV.

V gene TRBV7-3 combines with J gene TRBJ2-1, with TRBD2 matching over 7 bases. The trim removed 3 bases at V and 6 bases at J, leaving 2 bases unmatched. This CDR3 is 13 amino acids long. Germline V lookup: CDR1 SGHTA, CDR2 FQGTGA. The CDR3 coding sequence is TGTGCCAGCAGCTTCAAGCGGGGCAATGAGCAGTTCTTC. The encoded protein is CASSFKRGNEQFF.

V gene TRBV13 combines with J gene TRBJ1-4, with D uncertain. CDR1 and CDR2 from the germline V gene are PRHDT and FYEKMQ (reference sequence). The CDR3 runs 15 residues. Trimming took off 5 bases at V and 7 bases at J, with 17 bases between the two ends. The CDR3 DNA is TGTGCCAGCAGCCCAAGCGCGGCGCCCTCTGAAAAACTGTTTTTT. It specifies CASSPSAAPSEKLFF.

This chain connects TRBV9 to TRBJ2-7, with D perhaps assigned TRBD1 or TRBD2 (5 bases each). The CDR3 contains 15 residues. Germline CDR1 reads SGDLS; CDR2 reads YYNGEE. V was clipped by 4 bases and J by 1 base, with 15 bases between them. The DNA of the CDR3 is TGTGCCAGCAGCCCAAAGAGGGACCTTTCCTACGAGCAGTACTTC. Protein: CASSPKRDLSYEQYF.

CDR3 DNA sequence: TGTGCCAGCAGCGCACCGGGACCGCTCTCCTACGAGCAGTACTTC. Encoded protein: CASSAPGPLSYEQYF. The chain recombines TRBV5-4 with TRBJ2-7; D assignment may be TRBD1 or TRBD2 (5 bases each). With 4 bases removed from V and 0 bases from J, the gap between germline ends came to 14 bases. The CDR3 runs 15 residues. Germline-derived CDR1 and CDR2 are SGHNT and YYREEE (reference sequence).

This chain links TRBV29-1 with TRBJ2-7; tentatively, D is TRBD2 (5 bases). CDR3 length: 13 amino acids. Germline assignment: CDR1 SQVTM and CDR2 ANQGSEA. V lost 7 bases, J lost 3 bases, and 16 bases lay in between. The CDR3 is CSAGDTSFYEQYF. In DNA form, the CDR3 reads TGCAGCGCCGGGGATACTAGTTTCTACGAGCAGTACTTC.

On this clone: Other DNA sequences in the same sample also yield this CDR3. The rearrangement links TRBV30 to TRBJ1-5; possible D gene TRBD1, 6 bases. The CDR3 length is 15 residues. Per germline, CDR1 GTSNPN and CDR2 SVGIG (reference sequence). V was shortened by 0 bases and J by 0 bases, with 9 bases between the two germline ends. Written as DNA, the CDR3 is TGTGCCTGGAGTGTAGGGGGAAATAGCAATCAGCCCCAGCATTTT. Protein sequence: CAWSVGGNSNQPQHF.

The CDR3 reads CASSQDYSGGPLDTQYF. CDR3 nucleotides: TGCGCCAGCAGCCAAGATTACTCGGGAGGGCCGCTAGATACGCAGTATTTT. The V and J genes are TRBV4-1 and TRBJ2-3, with 8 bases lining up with TRBD2. Per the germline V gene, CDR1 is MGHRA and CDR2 is YSYEKL. The V gene end was trimmed by 0 bases and the J gene end by 5 bases; junction bases not matched to a gene: 10. The CDR3 totals 17 residues.

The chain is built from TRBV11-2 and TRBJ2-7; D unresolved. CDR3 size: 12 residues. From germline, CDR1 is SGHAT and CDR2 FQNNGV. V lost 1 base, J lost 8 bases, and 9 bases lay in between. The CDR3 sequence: CASSLGPVKQYF. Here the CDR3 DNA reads TGTGCCAGCAGCTTAGGTCCAGTTAAGCAGTACTTC.

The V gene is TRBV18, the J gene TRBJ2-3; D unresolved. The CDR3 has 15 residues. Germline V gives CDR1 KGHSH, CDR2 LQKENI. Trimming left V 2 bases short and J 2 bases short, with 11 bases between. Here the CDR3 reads CASSPTRGLTDTQYF. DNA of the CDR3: TGTGCCAGCTCACCAACGCGTGGGCTCACAGATACGCAGTATTTT.

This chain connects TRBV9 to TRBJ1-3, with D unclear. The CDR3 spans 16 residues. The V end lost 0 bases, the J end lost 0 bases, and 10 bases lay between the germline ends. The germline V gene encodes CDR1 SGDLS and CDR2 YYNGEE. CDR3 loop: CASSVAETSSGNTIYF. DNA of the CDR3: TGTGCCAGCAGCGTAGCAGAGACGAGCTCTGGAAACACCATATATTTT.